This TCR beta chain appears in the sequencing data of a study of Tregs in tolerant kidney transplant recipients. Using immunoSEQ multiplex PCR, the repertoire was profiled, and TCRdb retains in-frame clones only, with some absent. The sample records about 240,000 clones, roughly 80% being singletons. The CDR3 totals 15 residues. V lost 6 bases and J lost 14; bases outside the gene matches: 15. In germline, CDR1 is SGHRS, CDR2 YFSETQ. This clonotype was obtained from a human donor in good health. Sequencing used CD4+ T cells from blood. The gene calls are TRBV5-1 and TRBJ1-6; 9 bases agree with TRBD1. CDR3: CASKPDRGLGEALHF. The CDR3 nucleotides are TGCGCCAGCAAGCCGGACAGGGGCCTTGGGGAGGCCCTCCACTTT.